This TCR beta chain was obtained from a study of prognosis after radiotherapy for stage I lung cancer. Across the study: The period between early 2018 and early 2019 saw the enrollment of stage I non-small cell lung cancer patients. SBRT spanned 3 to 5 fractions, reaching a biologically effective dose of at least 100 Gy. Overall study findings and caveats: Stereotactic body radiation therapy was followed by fewer unique TCR clones, median approximately 10,000 versus 7,000.

CDR1 and CDR2 (germline): KGHDR, SFDVKD. V lost 4 bases to trimming and J lost 0 bases, with 12 bases between them. The CDR3 runs 16 residues. Remarks on this clonotype: Its antigen remains unknown.

With two time points in the design, 5 to 7.5 milliliters of peripheral blood were drawn at each one. Two-round multiplex PCR on genomic DNA was the method by which TCR beta CDR3 was amplified. TRBV and TRBJ genes each had their own specific primers in first-round PCR. TCRdb used MiXCR to reprocess the multiplex PCR reads, holding one entry per CDR3 protein. The data contain about 24,000 distinct CDR3 sequences, about 40% of them singletons. The sequence was collected from a donor aged 50 or older with non-small cell lung cancer. Sequenced here: PBMCs, sampled before or after stereotactic body radiation therapy (not recorded which). The chain carries TRBV24-1 and TRBJ2-1, with D unresolved. The CDR3 region has the DNA TGTGCCACCAGTGACTCGGAAGTAGTCTCCTACAATGAGCAGTTCTTC. It specifies CATSDSEVVSYNEQFF.